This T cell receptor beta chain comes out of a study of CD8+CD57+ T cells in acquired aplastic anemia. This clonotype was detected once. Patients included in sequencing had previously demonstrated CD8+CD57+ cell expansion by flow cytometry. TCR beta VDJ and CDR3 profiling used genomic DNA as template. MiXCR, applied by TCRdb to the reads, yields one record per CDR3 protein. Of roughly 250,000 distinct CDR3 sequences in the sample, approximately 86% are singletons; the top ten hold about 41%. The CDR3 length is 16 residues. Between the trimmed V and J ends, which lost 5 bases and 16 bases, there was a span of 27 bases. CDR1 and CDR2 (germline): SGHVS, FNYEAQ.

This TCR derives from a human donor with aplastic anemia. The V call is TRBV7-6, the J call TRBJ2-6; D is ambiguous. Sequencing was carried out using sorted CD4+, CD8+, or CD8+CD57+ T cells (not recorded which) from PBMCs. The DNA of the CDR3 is TGTGCCAGCAGCCAGGCTACTTATTCCCCCCCCCACTTTCTGACTTTC. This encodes CASSQATYSPPHFLTF.